The 13 T cell receptor beta chains below come from one sample, sequenced in a study of cytomegalovirus exposure and HLA in healthy donors (dated by TCRdb to about 2017). The library was made by the immunoSEQ multiplex PCR assay. The immuneACCESS repertoire file appears here via TCRdb, limited to in-frame rearrangements. These files lack a portion of the clones; in checked studies, under half of the deficit traces to unresolved V genes, and the cause of the others is not known. The sample records 110,000 to 150,000 clones, 94% of which are singletons. The top ten clones comprise about 2% of the sample. The specimen was PBMCs. These receptors all come from a man younger than 35 in good health and CMV-seropositive.

The gene calls are TRBV7-6 and TRBJ1-5, with D possibly matching TRBD1 (5 bases). This CDR3 region has 14 residues. The ends were cut back, 5 bases at V and 6 bases at J, with 14 bases in the middle. Germline CDR1 reads SGHVS; CDR2 reads FNYEAQ. Here the CDR3 DNA reads TGTGCCAGCAGCCCTATCGGGGGGGGTCAGCCCCAGCATTTT. Translating gives CASSPIGGGQPQHF.

This rearrangement joins TRBV2 to TRBJ2-7; TRBD1 aligns across 7 bases. Germline V gives CDR1 SNHLY, CDR2 FYNNEI. The CDR3 extends over 15 amino acids. J lost 3 bases, V lost 4 bases, and 9 bases had no gene match. The CDR3 is CASSGTGQGDYEQYF. In nucleotides, the CDR3 is TGTGCCAGCAGTGGGACCGGGCAGGGGGACTACGAGCAGTACTTC.

The chain links TRBV5-1 to TRBJ1-4, with 10 bases matching TRBD1. Germline V CDR1 and CDR2: SGHRS, YFSETQ. CDR3 length: 14 amino acids. Trimming at V came to 3 bases and at J to 6 bases, leaving 2 bases not matched to a gene. The CDR3 is CASSWGTGDEKLFF. The CDR3 nucleotides read TGCGCCAGCAGCTGGGGGACAGGGGATGAAAAACTGTTTTTT.

This sequence joins TRBV10-3 and TRBJ2-2; D might be TRBD1 (6 bases). This CDR3 comprises 13 residues. Germline loops: CDR1 ENHRY, CDR2 SYGVKD. The germline V and J ends were trimmed by 8 bases and 3 bases, with 10 bases remaining between them. The CDR3 protein is CAIAGTHTGELFF. For the CDR3, the DNA is TGTGCCATCGCAGGGACACACACCGGGGAGCTGTTTTTT.

This chain connects TRBV6-5 to TRBJ2-1; 7 bases are a match to TRBD2. The germline CDR1 and CDR2 sequences are MNHEY and SVGAGI. V was pared by 7 bases and J by 4 bases, with 7 bases of the junction left unmatched. The CDR3 length is 14 residues. CDR3 sequence reads: CASKGGRGYNEQFF. The CDR3 DNA reads as TGTGCCAGCAAGGGAGGGAGAGGGTACAATGAGCAGTTCTTC.

This clone was seen only once. The chain is built from TRBV6-6 and TRBJ2-1; maybe TRBD2 (6 bases). This CDR3 contains 14 residues. Germline lookup yields CDR1 MNHNY and CDR2 SVGAGI (reference sequence). Deletions cut 7 bases from V and 5 bases from J, with 15 bases between. As DNA, the CDR3 is TGTGCCAGCACCCGACTAGGCCCAAACAATGAGCAGTTCTTC. Its protein product is CASTRLGPNNEQFF.

The sample holds one count of this clone. The CDR3 nucleotides are TGTGCCAGCAGTTCAGGGACTAGCGGAGCTACAGATACGCAGTATTTT. Residues: CASSSGTSGATDTQYF. The rearrangement links TRBV28 to TRBJ2-3; TRBD2 matches 11 bases. Germline CDR1 and CDR2: MDHEN and SYDVKM. CDR3 size: 16 residues. V trimming: 4 bases; J trimming: 3 bases; junction bases outside the gene matches: 6.

The chain employs TRBV27 and TRBJ2-7; weak D call: TRBD2 (5 bases). V was clipped by 2 bases and J by 3 bases, with 8 bases between them. The CDR3 runs 13 residues. Germline assignment: CDR1 MNHEY and CDR2 SMNVEV (reference sequence). The CDR3 sequence is CASSLDGNYEQYF. The CDR3 nucleotides read TGTGCCAGCAGTTTAGACGGGAACTACGAGCAGTACTTC.

The gene calls are TRBV5-1 and TRBJ2-5, with TRBD2 identical over 16 bases. This CDR3 comprises 20 residues. J lost 2 bases, V lost 3 bases, and 13 bases had no gene match. Germline V gives CDR1 SGHRS, CDR2 YFSETQ. This chain's CDR3 is CASSSGLAGGITFLQETQYF. The CDR3 bases are TGCGCCAGCAGCTCGGGACTAGCGGGAGGGATTACCTTTTTACAAGAGACCCAGTACTTC.

V gene TRBV27 combines with J gene TRBJ1-1; D might be TRBD1 (6 bases). Germline loops: CDR1 MNHEY, CDR2 SMNVEV (reference sequence). The CDR3 has 14 residues. Trimming pared 3 bases from V and 3 bases from J, leaving 11 bases between. The CDR3 DNA reads as TGTGCCAGCAGTTTTGGGACAAAGGACACTGAAGCTTTCTTT. The encoded protein is CASSFGTKDTEAFF.

The rearrangement links TRBV5-4 to TRBJ2-7, with 8 bases that match TRBD2. Germline values: CDR1 SGHNT, CDR2 YYREEE (reference sequence). This CDR3 is built from 16 residues. Trimming took 4 bases from V and 0 from J; bases not matched to a gene: 9. CDR3 residues: CASSLGTSGSSYEQYF. The CDR3 coding sequence is TGTGCCAGCAGCCTTGGAACGAGCGGGAGCTCCTACGAGCAGTACTTC.

The chain is built from TRBV5-6 and TRBJ1-4; a weak D match, TRBD1 (5 bases). V lost 4 bases and J 8 bases, leaving 15 bases between the germline ends. The germline V gene encodes CDR1 SGHDT and CDR2 YYEEEE. The CDR3 totals 14 residues. The CDR3 DNA follows: TGTGCCAGCAGCGACAGAGTTATGAGGGAAAAACTGTTTTTT. It is translated as CASSDRVMREKLFF.

The CDR3, as DNA: TGCGCCAGCAGCCAAGGTGTGGGACACCTTAGCACAGATACGCAGTATTTT. Translated: CASSQGVGHLSTDTQYF. The chain recombines TRBV4-1 with TRBJ2-3, with D possibly matching TRBD1 (6 bases). V dropped 1 base and J dropped 0 bases, with 14 bases sitting between them. The CDR3 has 17 residues. The germline V gene encodes CDR1 MGHRA and CDR2 YSYEKL.